These T cell receptor beta chains were read from a single sample in a study of cytomegalovirus exposure and HLA in healthy donors. The assay was immunoSEQ multiplex PCR, and TCRdb's table has in-frame clones only and misses some. The sample has some 120,000 clones, around 68% seen once. Sequencing input: PBMCs. The receptor set was obtained from a man aged 35-49 years in good health and CMV-seropositive. Both conserved end residues are part of each CDR3. A D gene is named only where the DNA matches it firmly.

d_gene | v_gene | CDR3aa
TRBD1 | TRBV7-9 | CASSQAGTGSNEQYF
NA | TRBV27 | CASSLRPLGTQYF
TRBD1 | TRBV5-4 | CASSLARQGATGELFF
TRBD2 | TRBV11-3 | CASSLAAGGSYNEQFF
NA | TRBV19 | CASSIEPSRSNQPQHF
NA | TRBV29-1 | CSVGQRTNYGYTF
NA | TRBV5-1 | CASSPYREGGYTF
TRBD2 | TRBV5-6 | CASSLTSGDYEQYF
NA | TRBV5-4 | CASSLRGNTQYF
TRBD2 | TRBV27 | CASSLEGLAVSEQYF
TRBD2 | TRBV30 | CAWSGQAGGWEETQYF
NA | TRBV6-5 | CASSYYGTQYF
NA | TRBV4-1 | CASSQLWGREKLFF
TRBD1 | TRBV5-6 | CASSLAATGAFDIQYF
TRBD2 | TRBV27 | CASSSPTSGRVYEQYF